What follows are 25 T cell receptor beta chains derived from one specimen sequenced in a study of Ad26.COV2.S vaccination and SARS-CoV-2 variants. Method: immunoSEQ multiplex PCR; TCRdb's copy keeps in-frame clones and lacks some. The sample has 300,000 to 400,000 clones; 70% to 90% are singletons. Regarding treatment: roughly 20 received Ad26.COV2.S at low or high dose, single or two shots; 5 received placebo; per-sample allocation not given. Vaccine and placebo recipients were sampled on day 63 after the first injection. This material consisted of peripheral blood, taken in a trial of Ad26.COV2.S vaccine versus placebo. Every receptor here comes from a person between 18 and 60 years old who received the Ad26.COV2.S COVID-19 vaccine or a placebo.

The V and J genes are TRBV6-5 and TRBJ1-1; 7 positions match TRBD1. The CDR3 loop spans 14 amino acids. V lost 6 bases and J lost 3; bases outside the gene matches: 7. Germline values: CDR1 MNHEY, CDR2 SVGAGI. The CDR3 sequence is CASRGITGDTEAFF. For the CDR3, the DNA is TGTGCCAGCAGAGGGATTACAGGGGACACTGAAGCTTTCTTT.

This clone showed up just once. The chain has TRBV3-1 (or the pseudogene TRBV3-2) and TRBJ2-7; D uncertain. The CDR3 runs to 15 residues. Between the trimmed V and J ends, which lost 6 bases and 3 bases, there was a span of 18 bases. Per germline, CDR1 LGHDT and CDR2 YNNKEL (reference sequence). The CDR3 is CASRHSLRPVYEQYF. The CDR3 bases are TGTGCCAGCAGGCACAGTTTGCGTCCCGTCTACGAGCAGTACTTC.

The genes are TRBV10-2 and TRBJ1-2; D gene uncertain. The CDR3 is 13 residues long. Germline CDR1 is WSHSY and CDR2 is SAAADI. With 5 bases removed from V and 6 bases from J, the gap between germline ends came to 13 bases. CDR3 DNA sequence: TGCGCCAGCAGTCCCGACCCCCACCATGGCTACACCTTC. Translation: CASSPDPHHGYTF.

The chain carries TRBV4-3 and TRBJ1-2; D remains ambiguous. Germline CDR1 and CDR2: LGHNA and YSLEER. V was cut by 0 bases and J by 4 bases, with 18 bases left in between. The CDR3 consists of 17 residues. In nucleotides, the CDR3 is TGCGCCAGCAGCCAAGATTATGAGTACGGACGGATCTATGGCTACACCTTC. It codes for CASSQDYEYGRIYGYTF.

The chain employs TRBV7-2 and TRBJ2-7, with TRBD1 matching 8 bases. Trimming at V came to 5 bases and at J to 4 bases, leaving 10 bases not matched to a gene. The CDR3 covers 15 residues. CDR1 is SGHTA, CDR2 FQGNSA, per germline. The CDR3: CASSPQQGAYYEQYF. DNA for the CDR3: TGTGCCAGCAGCCCACAGCAGGGGGCGTATTACGAGCAGTACTTC.

This clone occurred once. DNA of the CDR3: TGTGCCAGTAGTGACCCGACAGGGGACGTCACTGAAGCTTTCTTT. This translates into CASSDPTGDVTEAFF. This rearrangement joins TRBV19 to TRBJ1-1; 8 nucleotides agree with TRBD1. The CDR3 sequence is 15 residues long. V lost 5 bases, J lost 4 bases, and 9 bases stayed unmatched. CDR1 and CDR2 from the germline V gene are LNHDA and SQIVND (reference sequence).

Only a few counts were recorded for this clone. The chain uses TRBV4-2 and TRBJ1-4, with D possibly matching TRBD1 (5 bases). Looked up from germline, CDR1 is LGHNA and CDR2 is YNFKEQ. The CDR3 loop spans 15 amino acids. Trimming took 4 bases from V and 4 from J, leaving 13 bases between them. DNA for the CDR3: TGTGCCAGCAGCCCCCCGGGACGGATTAATGAAAAACTGTTTTTT. Its protein is CASSPPGRINEKLFF.

J is TRBJ1-1 and V is TRBV28, with D possibly being TRBD1 (5 bases). V lost 6 bases, J lost 3 bases, and 11 bases lay in between. Germline CDR1 MDHEN, CDR2 SYDVKM. The CDR3 loop spans 13 amino acids. The CDR3 nucleotides are TGTGCCAGCAGGCCTGGGACCTACACTGAAGCTTTCTTT. Protein sequence: CASRPGTYTEAFF. Together with reference TRBV28 and TRBJ1-1, the CDR3 gives the full variable domain: DVKVTQSSRYLVKRTGEKVFLECVQDMDHENMFWYRQDPGLGLRLIYFSYDVKMKEKGDIPEGYSVSREKKERFSLILESASTNQTSMYLCASRPGTYTEAFFGQGTRLTVV.

This clone was observed a few times. Written as DNA, the CDR3 is TGTGCCAGCAGTCCAGCCGGTTTACAGCTTTATAGCAATCAGCCCCAGCATTTT. This translates into CASSPAGLQLYSNQPQHF. The chain has TRBV28 and TRBJ1-5; D call uncertain. Germline CDR1 is MDHEN and CDR2 is SYDVKM. Deletions cut 5 bases from V and 0 bases from J, with 20 bases between. The CDR3 is made up of 18 amino acids.

The CDR3: CASSPTGLAGGVAKNIQYF. CDR3 nucleotides: TGTGCCAGCAGCCCGACGGGACTAGCGGGAGGGGTAGCCAAAAACATTCAGTACTTC. J is TRBJ2-4 and V is TRBV7-2, with 16 bases that match TRBD2. The ends lost 5 bases at V and 0 bases at J; junction bases unmatched: 7. The CDR3 spans 19 residues. CDR1 is SGHTA, CDR2 FQGNSA, per germline.

The V gene is TRBV28, the J gene TRBJ2-4, with TRBD2 matching over 7 bases. The germline CDR1 and CDR2 sequences are MDHEN and SYDVKM. The CDR3 is 19 residues long. V gave up 5 bases and J gave up 0 bases; unmatched junction bases: 16. CDR3 coding DNA: TGTGCCAGCAGTCCCGGGACCTTTTGGGGACTATTAGCCAAAAACATTCAGTACTTC. It translates to CASSPGTFWGLLAKNIQYF. The entire variable domain, with the rest obtained from reference TRBV28 and TRBJ2-4, is as follows: DVKVTQSSRYLVKRTGEKVFLECVQDMDHENMFWYRQDPGLGLRLIYFSYDVKMKEKGDIPEGYSVSREKKERFSLILESASTNQTSMYLCASSPGTFWGLLAKNIQYFGAGTRLSVL.

The chain uses TRBV9 and TRBJ2-7; TRBD1 agrees at 7 bases. This CDR3 contains 15 residues. With V trimmed by 2 bases and J by 3 bases, 8 bases remained unmatched. Germline CDR1 reads SGDLS; CDR2 reads YYNGEE. The CDR3 region has the DNA TGTGCCAGCAGCGTTGCGGACAGGACAGACTACGAGCAGTACTTC. Its protein is CASSVADRTDYEQYF. The whole variable domain, filled in from reference TRBV9 and TRBJ2-7, reads DSGVTQTPKHLITATGQRVTLRCSPRSGDLSVYWYQQSLDQGLQFLIQYYNGEERAKGNILERFSAQQFPDLHSELNLSSLELGDSALYFCASSVADRTDYEQYFGPGTRLTVT.

This rearrangement joins TRBV19 to TRBJ1-4, with a possible D match to TRBD1 (6 bases). Germline CDR1 reads LNHDA; CDR2 reads SQIVND (reference sequence). The ends were cut back, 7 bases at V and 3 bases at J, with 18 bases in the middle. This CDR3 is 16 amino acids long. The CDR3 here is CASNTPWGAANEKLFF. The CDR3, as DNA: TGTGCCAGTAACACCCCCTGGGGGGCAGCTAATGAAAAACTGTTTTTT.

This clone was picked up one time. This rearrangement joins TRBV18 to TRBJ2-2; D gene ambiguous. The germline V gene has CDR1 KGHSH and CDR2 LQKENI. This CDR3 spans 14 amino acids. V dropped 1 base and J dropped 5 bases, with 8 bases sitting between them. CDR3 amino acids: CASSPQEVTGELFF. In DNA form, the CDR3 reads TGTGCCAGCTCACCACAGGAAGTAACCGGGGAGCTGTTTTTT.

The gene calls are TRBV18 and TRBJ1-3, with a tentative D call TRBD1 (5 bases). V was trimmed by 2 bases and J by 3 bases, leaving 11 bases between them. This CDR3 comprises 15 residues. From germline, CDR1 is KGHSH and CDR2 LQKENI. The CDR3 sequence: CASSPATVGGNTIYF. CDR3 bases: TGTGCCAGCTCACCAGCGACAGTGGGTGGAAACACCATATATTTT.

The chain is built from TRBV4-2 and TRBJ2-2; 15 positions agree with TRBD2. The germline V gene has CDR1 LGHNA and CDR2 YNFKEQ. This CDR3 has 20 residues. The V and J ends lost 5 bases and 0 bases, in that order; junction bases with no gene match: 10. In DNA form, the CDR3 reads TGTGCCAGCAGCGACCTACGGGGACTAGCGGGGGGCGCGAACACCGGGGAGCTGTTTTTT. Translation: CASSDLRGLAGGANTGELFF.

The chain recombines TRBV5-1 with TRBJ2-5; D gene unclear. V was trimmed by 2 bases and J by 0 bases, leaving 5 bases between them. Germline CDR1 SGHRS, CDR2 YFSETQ. This CDR3 contains 13 residues. The CDR3 coding sequence is TGCGCCAGCAGCTTAGAGAACCAAGAGACCCAGTACTTC. Protein product: CASSLENQETQYF.

This clone showed up many times. The chain combines TRBV5-1 with TRBJ2-3; tentative D call: TRBD1 (5 bases). V dropped 5 bases and J dropped 2 bases, with 12 bases sitting between them. Germline loops: CDR1 SGHRS, CDR2 YFSETQ. This CDR3 is 14 amino acids long. The CDR3 sequence is CASSSGQLTDTQYF. The CDR3 nucleotides are TGCGCCAGCAGTTCAGGACAACTCACAGATACGCAGTATTTT.

The CDR3 sequence is CASNGGVGNEKLFF. In nucleotides, the CDR3 is TGTGCCAGCAACGGGGGTGTCGGTAATGAAAAACTGTTTTTT. The chain carries TRBV28 and TRBJ1-4, with D possibly being TRBD1 (5 bases). Trimming took off 7 bases at V and 4 bases at J, with 13 bases between the two ends. Germline CDR1 reads MDHEN; CDR2 reads SYDVKM. This CDR3 region has 14 residues.

This clone was seen a handful of times. The chain recombines TRBV1 with TRBJ2-7; TRBD2 was called by the table and not checked on the DNA. TRBV1 is deemed a pseudogene. The CDR3 sequence is 14 residues long. CDR3 sequence reads: CTSSPSGSTYEQYF. The DNA for the CDR3 is TGCACCAGCAGCCCCAGCGGGAGTACCTACGAGCAGTACTTC.

The rearrangement links TRBV19 to TRBJ1-1, with D tentatively TRBD1 (5 bases). Germline CDR1 and CDR2: LNHDA and SQIVND (reference sequence). This CDR3 contains 13 residues. V lost 7 bases and J lost 11, with 20 bases in between. CDR3: CASTPGVSFGAFF. In nucleotides, the CDR3 is TGTGCCAGTACCCCGGGGGTCTCCTTTGGGGCTTTCTTT.

The chain is built from TRBV9 and TRBJ1-2; no firm D call. The germline V gene has CDR1 SGDLS and CDR2 YYNGEE. Trimming took 0 bases from V and 8 from J, leaving 11 bases between them. This CDR3 is built from 13 residues. CDR3 in amino acids: CASSVATAGGYTF. Written as DNA, the CDR3 is TGTGCCAGCAGCGTAGCTACAGCTGGAGGCTACACCTTC. The full variable domain, its missing parts supplied by reference TRBV9 and TRBJ1-2, is DSGVTQTPKHLITATGQRVTLRCSPRSGDLSVYWYQQSLDQGLQFLIQYYNGEERAKGNILERFSAQQFPDLHSELNLSSLELGDSALYFCASSVATAGGYTFGSGTRLTVV.

The chain links TRBV7-3 to TRBJ2-2, with unresolved D. CDR1 and CDR2 from the germline V gene are SGHTA and FQGTGA. The CDR3 has 13 residues. V lost 5 bases and J 6 bases, leaving 10 bases between the germline ends. The CDR3 spells CASSPLRAGELFF. CDR3 nucleotide sequence: TGTGCCAGCAGCCCCCTCCGGGCCGGGGAGCTGTTTTTT.

The chain uses TRBV6-4 and TRBJ1-2; D may be TRBD1 (6 bases). Trimming took 8 bases from V and 2 from J, leaving 12 bases between them. This CDR3 is 13 amino acids long. Looked up from germline, CDR1 is MRHNA and CDR2 is SNTAGT. The DNA for the CDR3 is TGTGCCAGCTCCCGGAGGGGGAACTATGGCTACACCTTC. Encoded protein: CASSRRGNYGYTF.

About this clone: Other nucleotide sequences in the sample specify the same CDR3. J is TRBJ2-5 and V is TRBV19; TRBD2 might be the D (5 bases). Germline values: CDR1 LNHDA, CDR2 SQIVND (reference sequence). This CDR3 comprises 14 residues. The V and J ends lost 3 bases and 0 bases respectively, with 8 bases between them. The CDR3 region has the DNA TGTGCCAGTAGTATTGGAGGTTACCAAGAGACCCAGTACTTC. As protein: CASSIGGYQETQYF.